These 3 T cell receptor beta chains share one sample of origin, sequenced in a study of T cells after yellow fever vaccination. Using its own MiXCR run on the 5' RACE reads, TCRdb lists one record per CDR3 protein. The profile shows about 350,000 distinct CDR3 sequences, 8.1% of them singletons. The input for sequencing was PBMCs, taken about 41 days after the first yellow fever vaccination. These receptors all come from a man between 18 and 35 years old who received the YFV17D yellow fever vaccine.

This clonotype was detected many times. The genes are TRBV5-1 and TRBJ2-7, with TRBD2 matching 15 bases. Germline trimming cut 2 bases from V and 5 bases from J; bases unmatched to any gene: 5. CDR1 and CDR2 from the germline V gene are SGHRS and YFSETQ. This CDR3 contains 16 residues. Written as DNA, the CDR3 is TGCGCCAGCAGCTTTTTGGGACTAGCGGGGGGCGACGAGCAGTACTTC. Translation: CASSFLGLAGGDEQYF.

The rearrangement joins TRBV4-3 to TRBJ2-3; 7 bases align to TRBD2. This CDR3 has 17 amino acids. Germline CDR1 and CDR2: LGHNA and YSLEER. After removal of 1 base from V and 2 bases from J, the junction contained 9 bases not matched to a gene. CDR3 DNA: TGCGCCAGCAGCCAAGTAACTCGGACTAGGGTCACAGATACGCAGTATTTT. As protein: CASSQVTRTRVTDTQYF.

This clonotype showed up just a few times. The J gene is TRBJ2-7, the V gene TRBV2, with D perhaps matching TRBD1 (5 bases). Germline lookup yields CDR1 SNHLY and CDR2 FYNNEI. With 9 bases removed from V and 6 bases from J, the gap between germline ends came to 18 bases. The CDR3 has 13 amino acids. CDR3 region: CASTSYQGFEQYF. CDR3 in DNA: TGTGCCAGTACGAGCTATCAGGGTTTCGAGCAGTACTTC.